The subject of this entry is one T cell receptor beta chain. Its target is unknown. The data belong to a study of T cell repertoires in cytomegalovirus infection. Study-wide background: Public TCR beta signature analysis indicated the presence of both CMV infection and matching HLA type.

Study-level findings and limits: The response measured ex vivo was dominated by TCR beta clonotypes (HLA-C-restricted and CMV-specific).

One entry per CDR3 protein results from TCRdb running MiXCR on the reads. The table includes about 490,000 distinct CDR3 sequences, 26% detected once. Germline V gives CDR1 KGHSH, CDR2 LQKENI. The CDR3 runs to 15 residues. V dropped 6 bases and J dropped 4 bases, with 18 bases sitting between them. This chain uses TRBV18 with TRBJ1-1, with D perhaps TRBD1 (5 bases). The sequence came from a human donor in good health (CMV status not recorded). Some clones in this sample may be carry-over from other donors' samples. The sample consisted of PBMCs. Here the CDR3 DNA reads TGTGCCAGCTCGATAGCGAGGGGCTCTAGCACTGAAGCTTTCTTT. It translates to CASSIARGSSTEAFF. The entire variable domain, with the rest obtained from reference TRBV18 and TRBJ1-1, is as follows: NAGVMQNPRHLVRRRGQEARLRCSPMKGHSHVYWYRQLPEEGLKFMVYLQKENIIDESGMPKERFSAEFPKEGPSILRIQQVVRGDSAAYFCASSIARGSSTEAFFGQGTRLTVV.